Following are 7 T cell receptor beta chains from one sample sequenced in a study of identical twins. TCRdb re-analysed the 5' RACE reads in MiXCR, keeping a single row per CDR3 protein. The top ten clones hold around 7.2% of a sample with some 320,000 distinct CDR3 sequences, over 9% of them seen once. The same specimen was also included in a second study, on yellow fever vaccine responses in identical twins.

Sequenced sample: CD8+ T cells sorted from blood. The receptors come from a young woman in good health.

The chain combines TRBV24-1 with TRBJ2-6, with D perhaps TRBD1 or TRBD2 (5 bases each). Germline values: CDR1 KGHDR, CDR2 SFDVKD. V was pared by 4 bases and J by 0 bases, with 12 bases between. The CDR3 covers 17 residues. The CDR3 reads CATSEGPKSSGANVLTF. CDR3 bases: TGTGCCACCAGTGAGGGACCAAAATCCTCTGGGGCCAACGTCCTGACTTTC.

This clonotype was counted once. The rearrangement uses TRBV28 and TRBJ2-1; D not certain. The CDR3 is 14 amino acids. V lost 3 bases and J 6 bases, leaving 12 bases between the germline ends. Germline V gene lookup returns CDR1 MDHEN and CDR2 SYDVKM. The CDR3 loop is CASSFPQYFNEQFF. CDR3 coding DNA: TGTGCCAGCAGTTTTCCCCAGTACTTCAATGAGCAGTTCTTC. Full variable domain (remainder filled in from reference TRBV28 and TRBJ2-1): DVKVTQSSRYLVKRTGEKVFLECVQDMDHENMFWYRQDPGLGLRLIYFSYDVKMKEKGDIPEGYSVSREKKERFSLILESASTNQTSMYLCASSFPQYFNEQFFGPGTRLTVL.

This clonotype was counted only a few times. The chain uses TRBV6-1 and TRBJ2-3; TRBD1 aligns across 12 bases. CDR3 length equals 16 residues. CDR1 and CDR2 (germline): MNHNS, SASEGT. V shed 6 bases and J 5 bases; nucleotides not matched to a gene: 9. This chain's CDR3 is CASRPRGQGAKDTQYF. The CDR3, as DNA: TGTGCCAGCAGACCCCGGGGACAGGGGGCGAAAGATACGCAGTATTTT.

The chain links TRBV7-8 to TRBJ2-7, with D perhaps matching TRBD2 (6 bases). Trimming took off 3 bases at V and 0 bases at J, with 9 bases between the two ends. This CDR3 contains 14 residues. Germline V gives CDR1 SGHVS, CDR2 FQNEAQ. CDR3 nucleotide sequence: TGTGCCAGCAGCTTTGGGGGGTACTCCTACGAGCAGTACTTC. Translation gives CASSFGGYSYEQYF.

The gene calls are TRBV9 and TRBJ1-2; D remains ambiguous. The CDR3 runs 12 residues. V lost 3 bases to trimming and J lost 6 bases, with 9 bases between them. CDR1 and CDR2 (germline): SGDLS, YYNGEE. CDR3 in DNA: TGTGCCAGCAGCGACCGCACGAATGGCTACACCTTC. This gives the protein CASSDRTNGYTF.

The chain uses TRBV12-3 or TRBV12-4 and TRBJ1-1, with 7 bases matching TRBD1. This CDR3 has 14 residues. The V gene end was trimmed by 6 bases and the J gene end by 1 base; junction bases not matched to a gene: 5. CDR3 nucleotides: TGTGCCAGCAGAGCAGACAGGGCGAACACTGAAGCTTTCTTT. This translates into CASRADRANTEAFF.

This clonotype came up many times. The chain combines TRBV29-1 with TRBJ2-1; D unresolved. V was clipped by 3 bases and J by 0 bases, with 6 bases between them. Germline V gene sequence: CDR1 SQVTM, CDR2 ANQGSEA. The CDR3 spans 13 residues. DNA of the CDR3: TGCAGCGTTGACCAGAGCTCCTACAATGAGCAGTTCTTC. Translating gives CSVDQSSYNEQFF.